These T cell receptor beta chains were read from a single sample in a study of blood T cell repertoires in COVID-19. TCRdb's copy holds only in-frame clones and misses some; the assay was immunoSEQ multiplex PCR. The table records approximately 62,000 clones, 80% to 90% of them present only once. Specimen: peripheral blood. These receptors originate from a man aged 60 to 69 with acute or convalescent COVID-19. Each CDR3 is given with its conserved first and last residue. The order of the fields is clone size, J gene, D gene, V gene, CDR3 DNA, CDR3 protein. The D gene is left open where the match is weak. Clone size is stated in some rows and not others, as once, few, many or a class when expanded.

clone_size: .; j_call: TRBJ1-1; d_call: TRBD1; v_call: TRBV9; cdr3_nt: TGTGCCAGCAGGCGGGACAGCTCATCGAACACTGAAGCTTTCTTT; cdr3_aa: CASRRDSSSNTEAFF
clone_size: .; j_call: TRBJ2-5; d_call: .; v_call: TRBV27; cdr3_nt: TGTGCCAGCAGTTTCCTCCCTCGGGAGACCCAGTACTTC; cdr3_aa: CASSFLPRETQYF
clone_size: .; j_call: TRBJ1-2; d_call: TRBD1; v_call: TRBV6-5; cdr3_nt: TGTGCCAGCAGTACCTCGGGACAGGGAGTCTATGGCTACACCTTC; cdr3_aa: CASSTSGQGVYGYTF
clone_size: .; j_call: TRBJ2-5; d_call: .; v_call: TRBV7-2; cdr3_nt: TGTGCCAGCAGCTTAGGGGCCTATGCCCAGTACTTC; cdr3_aa: CASSLGAYAQYF
clone_size: once; j_call: TRBJ1-4; d_call: TRBD1; v_call: TRBV5-4; cdr3_nt: TGTGCCAGCAGCTTTGACAGGGGGGGAAATGAAAAACTGTTTTTT; cdr3_aa: CASSFDRGGNEKLFF
clone_size: .; j_call: TRBJ2-7; d_call: .; v_call: TRBV7-3; cdr3_nt: TGTGCCAGCAGCGCCCAACCGGGGGGCGGCGAGCAGTACTTC; cdr3_aa: CASSAQPGGGEQYF
clone_size: .; j_call: TRBJ2-2; d_call: .; v_call: TRBV24-1; cdr3_nt: TGTGCCACCAAAGGGGGTAGCACCGGGGAGCTGTTTTTT; cdr3_aa: CATKGGSTGELFF
clone_size: .; j_call: TRBJ1-1; d_call: TRBD1; v_call: TRBV27; cdr3_nt: TGTGCCAGCAGTCCACGACAGGGGCTACGTCACACTGAAGCTTTCTTT; cdr3_aa: CASSPRQGLRHTEAFF
clone_size: .; j_call: TRBJ1-1; d_call: .; v_call: TRBV7-6; cdr3_nt: TGTGCCTCCGAACCCAGGGAACGTAACACTGAAGCTTTCTTT; cdr3_aa: CASEPRERNTEAFF
clone_size: .; j_call: TRBJ2-5; d_call: .; v_call: TRBV28; cdr3_nt: TGTGCCAGCAGTTTCGGGGACACTACCCAGTACTTC; cdr3_aa: CASSFGDTTQYF
clone_size: .; j_call: TRBJ2-7; d_call: TRBD1; v_call: TRBV30; cdr3_nt: TGTGCCTGGAGGGGACACTCGACAGGGTGGTTTGACGAGCAGTACTTC; cdr3_aa: CAWRGHSTGWFDEQYF
clone_size: once; j_call: TRBJ2-1; d_call: TRBD2; v_call: TRBV7-2; cdr3_nt: TGTGCCAGCAGCTTAGCTCTAGCGGGAGTGGGCAATGAGCAGTTCTTC; cdr3_aa: CASSLALAGVGNEQFF
clone_size: .; j_call: TRBJ1-6; d_call: TRBD1; v_call: TRBV7-8; cdr3_nt: TGTGCCAGCAGCTTAGACAGGGGCTCTTCACCCCTCCACTTT; cdr3_aa: CASSLDRGSSPLHF
clone_size: .; j_call: TRBJ2-1; d_call: .; v_call: TRBV9; cdr3_nt: TGTGCCAGCAGCGTAGGATGGGGAGTTTACAATGAGCAGTTCTTC; cdr3_aa: CASSVGWGVYNEQFF
clone_size: .; j_call: TRBJ2-7; d_call: TRBD1; v_call: TRBV7-3; cdr3_nt: TGTGCCAGCAGCTTGGGACAGGGGGATTCCTACGAGCAGTACTTC; cdr3_aa: CASSLGQGDSYEQYF
clone_size: once; j_call: TRBJ2-5; d_call: .; v_call: TRBV7-2; cdr3_nt: TGTGCCAGCAGCCCGGCGGCGGGGGAGACCCAGTACTTC; cdr3_aa: CASSPAAGETQYF
clone_size: .; j_call: TRBJ2-3; d_call: .; v_call: TRBV4-3; cdr3_nt: TGCGCCAGCAGCCAACGGGACTCCTTTACGCAGTATTTT; cdr3_aa: CASSQRDSFTQYF
clone_size: .; j_call: TRBJ1-5; d_call: TRBD1; v_call: TRBV11-2; cdr3_nt: TGTGCCAGCAGCTCGGGACAGGGAATAGGTCAGCCCCAGCATTTT; cdr3_aa: CASSSGQGIGQPQHF
clone_size: .; j_call: TRBJ1-4; d_call: .; v_call: TRBV9; cdr3_nt: TGTGCCAGCAGCCGATCCCCCGGGGGTAATGAAAAACTGTTTTTT; cdr3_aa: CASSRSPGGNEKLFF
clone_size: .; j_call: TRBJ2-3; d_call: TRBD1; v_call: TRBV5-6; cdr3_nt: TGTGCCAGCAGCTTGGGTTGGACAGGGTTAAACACAGATACGCAGTATTTT; cdr3_aa: CASSLGWTGLNTDTQYF
clone_size: .; j_call: TRBJ2-7; d_call: TRBD2; v_call: TRBV19; cdr3_nt: TGTGCCAGTAGTACGACTAGCGGCTACGAGCAGTACTTC; cdr3_aa: CASSTTSGYEQYF
clone_size: .; j_call: TRBJ1-3; d_call: .; v_call: TRBV6-2/TRBV6-3; cdr3_nt: TGTGCCAGCAGTTACTCCAGGACAGTCTCTGGAAACACCATATATTTT; cdr3_aa: CASSYSRTVSGNTIYF
clone_size: .; j_call: TRBJ2-1; d_call: TRBD2; v_call: TRBV4-3; cdr3_nt: TGCGCCAGCAGCCTTAGGGAGGGCCGCTACAATGAGCAGTTCTTC; cdr3_aa: CASSLREGRYNEQFF
clone_size: few; j_call: TRBJ2-1; d_call: .; v_call: TRBV11-1; cdr3_nt: TGTGCCAGCAGCGATCCCCCCGGGACACAGCAGTTCTTC; cdr3_aa: CASSDPPGTQQFF
clone_size: once; j_call: TRBJ2-1; d_call: TRBD2; v_call: TRBV7-2; cdr3_nt: TGTGCCAGCAGCTTAAGGGTCGACTCGGGGGGTGAGCAGTTCTTC; cdr3_aa: CASSLRVDSGGEQFF
clone_size: few; j_call: TRBJ1-1; d_call: .; v_call: TRBV12-3/TRBV12-4; cdr3_nt: TGTGCCAGCAGTTCACGGACAGACACTGAAGCTTTCTTT; cdr3_aa: CASSSRTDTEAFF
clone_size: .; j_call: TRBJ1-1; d_call: TRBD1; v_call: TRBV6-5; cdr3_nt: TGTGCCACCGAGGGGGCCATGAACACTGAAGCTTTCTTT; cdr3_aa: CATEGAMNTEAFF
clone_size: few; j_call: TRBJ2-7; d_call: .; v_call: TRBV5-5; cdr3_nt: TGTGCCAGCAGCTTTTCGCCCAGCTCCTACGAGCAGTACTTC; cdr3_aa: CASSFSPSSYEQYF
clone_size: once; j_call: TRBJ1-2; d_call: .; v_call: TRBV4-3; cdr3_nt: TGCGCCAGCAGCCAAGAATTTGGGGGGGGTGGCTACACCTTC; cdr3_aa: CASSQEFGGGGYTF
clone_size: .; j_call: TRBJ1-4; d_call: .; v_call: TRBV28; cdr3_nt: TGTGCCAGCAGTCGGGGGGGACGTGGGGCTAATGAAAAACTGTTTTTT; cdr3_aa: CASSRGGRGANEKLFF
clone_size: .; j_call: TRBJ2-5; d_call: TRBD2; v_call: TRBV29-1; cdr3_nt: TGCAGCGTTTCCACTAGCGGGCAAGAGACCCAGTACTTC; cdr3_aa: CSVSTSGQETQYF
clone_size: .; j_call: TRBJ2-7; d_call: .; v_call: TRBV5-1; cdr3_nt: TGCGCCAGCAGCCGGCGGGACTCATCCTACGAGCAGTACTTC; cdr3_aa: CASSRRDSSYEQYF
clone_size: .; j_call: TRBJ1-1; d_call: .; v_call: TRBV5-5; cdr3_nt: TGTGCCAGCAGCTTGGGGGCGGGGACTGAAGCTTTCTTT; cdr3_aa: CASSLGAGTEAFF
clone_size: once; j_call: TRBJ1-1; d_call: TRBD1; v_call: TRBV9; cdr3_nt: TGTGCCAGCAGCGTAATAACAGGGGGGACTGAAGCTTTCTTT; cdr3_aa: CASSVITGGTEAFF
clone_size: once; j_call: TRBJ1-2; d_call: .; v_call: TRBV6-2/TRBV6-3; cdr3_nt: TGTGCCAGCAGTCCCTCTCCGCGGGGCTACACCTTC; cdr3_aa: CASSPSPRGYTF
clone_size: once; j_call: TRBJ2-7; d_call: TRBD2; v_call: TRBV6-5; cdr3_nt: TGTGCCAGCAGCCGGACTAGCGGATACGAGCAGTACTTC; cdr3_aa: CASSRTSGYEQYF
clone_size: .; j_call: TRBJ2-1; d_call: TRBD2; v_call: TRBV30; cdr3_nt: TGTGCCTGGAGTGGGGGGACTAGCGGGAGAAATGAGCAGTTCTTC; cdr3_aa: CAWSGGTSGRNEQFF
clone_size: .; j_call: TRBJ1-1; d_call: .; v_call: TRBV28; cdr3_nt: TGTGCCAGCAGTTTACTTCGACAGCAAAGCAACACTGAAGCTTTCTTT; cdr3_aa: CASSLLRQQSNTEAFF
clone_size: .; j_call: TRBJ1-1; d_call: .; v_call: TRBV30; cdr3_nt: TGTGCCTGGAGTCTGGGGAGTTATACTGAAGCTTTCTTT; cdr3_aa: CAWSLGSYTEAFF
clone_size: .; j_call: TRBJ1-1; d_call: .; v_call: TRBV5-1; cdr3_nt: TGCGCCAGCACAGGGACATCCCCAGGCGCTTTCTTT; cdr3_aa: CASTGTSPGAFF
clone_size: .; j_call: TRBJ2-2; d_call: TRBD2; v_call: TRBV4-3; cdr3_nt: TGCGCCAGCAGCCAAAACCCGGGACTAACCTCCGGGCTGTTTTTT; cdr3_aa: CASSQNPGLTSGLFF
clone_size: .; j_call: TRBJ2-1; d_call: .; v_call: TRBV9; cdr3_nt: TGTGCCAGCAGCGCCGTCGGTGCGGCGGGTTACAATGAGCAGTTCTTC; cdr3_aa: CASSAVGAAGYNEQFF
clone_size: .; j_call: TRBJ1-1; d_call: TRBD1; v_call: TRBV12-3/TRBV12-4; cdr3_nt: TGTGCCAGCAGTCTACAGGGGGGGACTGAAGCTTTCTTT; cdr3_aa: CASSLQGGTEAFF
clone_size: .; j_call: TRBJ2-7; d_call: TRBD1; v_call: TRBV6-2/TRBV6-3; cdr3_nt: TGTGCCAGCAGTTACTCCGGGACAGGGAGAGAGCAGTACTTC; cdr3_aa: CASSYSGTGREQYF
clone_size: .; j_call: TRBJ2-1; d_call: .; v_call: TRBV30; cdr3_nt: TGTGCGTCAACTAGCAGAGCCTACAATGAGCAGTTCTTC; cdr3_aa: CASTSRAYNEQFF
clone_size: once; j_call: TRBJ1-6; d_call: .; v_call: TRBV5-6; cdr3_nt: TGTGCCAGCAGCCTAGGGGGAGGGGATTCACCCCTCCACTTT; cdr3_aa: CASSLGGGDSPLHF
clone_size: .; j_call: TRBJ1-5; d_call: TRBD1; v_call: TRBV7-2; cdr3_nt: TGTGCCAGCAGCTTAGAGACAGGGGACAATCAGCCCCAGCATTTT; cdr3_aa: CASSLETGDNQPQHF
clone_size: .; j_call: TRBJ2-7; d_call: .; v_call: TRBV19; cdr3_nt: TGTGCCAGTAGTATCACCGGGGCCTACGAGCAGTACTTC; cdr3_aa: CASSITGAYEQYF
clone_size: .; j_call: TRBJ1-1; d_call: .; v_call: TRBV4-1; cdr3_nt: TGCGCCAGCAGCCGGACCAGGGGCGGCACTGAAGCTTTCTTT; cdr3_aa: CASSRTRGGTEAFF
clone_size: .; j_call: TRBJ2-7; d_call: TRBD1; v_call: TRBV2; cdr3_nt: TGTGCCAGCAATGAGGACAGGGTGGGCGAGCAGTACTTC; cdr3_aa: CASNEDRVGEQYF
clone_size: many; j_call: TRBJ1-1; d_call: .; v_call: TRBV30; cdr3_nt: TGTGCCTGCAGGCCGACAGCGAACACTGAAGCTTTCTTT; cdr3_aa: CACRPTANTEAFF
clone_size: .; j_call: TRBJ2-1; d_call: TRBD2; v_call: TRBV2; cdr3_nt: TGTGCCAGCAGTGAATTGCGGGAGAGGAATGAGCAGTTCTTC; cdr3_aa: CASSELRERNEQFF
clone_size: .; j_call: TRBJ2-3; d_call: TRBD2; v_call: TRBV6-1; cdr3_nt: TGTGCCAGCAGTGACGTTAGCGGGAGCGCAACAGATACGCAGTATTTT; cdr3_aa: CASSDVSGSATDTQYF
clone_size: .; j_call: TRBJ2-5; d_call: TRBD2; v_call: TRBV11-3; cdr3_nt: TGTGCCAGCAGCTTAGTCTTCGCGGGAGGGGAGGAGACCCAGTACTTC; cdr3_aa: CASSLVFAGGEETQYF
clone_size: .; j_call: TRBJ1-1; d_call: .; v_call: TRBV19; cdr3_nt: TGTGCCAGTAGTAGGCCCCCAGGGGATGAAGCTTTCTTT; cdr3_aa: CASSRPPGDEAFF